This T cell receptor beta chain was sequenced during a study of blood T cell repertoires in COVID-19. Looking at the study overall: Acute and convalescent COVID-19 samples came from the United States, Italy and Spain. T cells, B-cell-depleted T cells, or PBMCs supplied cDNA or gDNA.

Original processing notes: Researchers report that nucleated cell counts were estimated from reference gene primer amplification. The method was immunoSEQ multiplex PCR; TCRdb's version includes in-frame clones alone and lacks a portion of them. V and J calls plus clone size are reproduced from that table; the DNA served to infer D and trimming. The repertoire holds about 75,000 clones, with more than 65% as singletons. The receptor was derived from a woman aged 80 or older with active or convalescent COVID-19. Sample: peripheral blood.

This chain's CDR3 is CASSQEIHGNEKLFF. In DNA form, the CDR3 reads TGCGCCAGCAGCCAAGAGATACACGGGAATGAAAAACTGTTTTTT. The chain is built from TRBV4-3 and TRBJ1-4; D unclear. V lost 0 bases and J 5 bases, leaving 10 bases between the germline ends. CDR3 length: 15 amino acids. CDR1 is LGHNA and CDR2 is YSLEER in the germline V gene.